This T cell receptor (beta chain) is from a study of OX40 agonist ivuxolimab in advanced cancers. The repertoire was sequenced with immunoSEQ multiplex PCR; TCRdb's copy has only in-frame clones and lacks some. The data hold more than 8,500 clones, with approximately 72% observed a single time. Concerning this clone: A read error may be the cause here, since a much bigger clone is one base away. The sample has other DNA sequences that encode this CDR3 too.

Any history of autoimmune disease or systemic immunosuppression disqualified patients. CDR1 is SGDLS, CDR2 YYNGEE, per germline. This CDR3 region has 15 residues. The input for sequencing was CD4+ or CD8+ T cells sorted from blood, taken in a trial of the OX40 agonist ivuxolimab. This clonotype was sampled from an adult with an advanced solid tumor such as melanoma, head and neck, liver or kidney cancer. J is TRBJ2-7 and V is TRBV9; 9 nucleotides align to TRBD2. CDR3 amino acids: CASSGGHGGRDEQYF. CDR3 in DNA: TGCGCCAGCAGCGGGGGGCACGGGGGCAGGGACGAGCAGTACTTC.